A single sample gave rise to the 28 T cell receptor beta chains below, sequenced in a study of T cell clonality in common variable immunodeficiency. Antigens of these TCRs are unknown. Study results and caveats: Common variable immunodeficiency TCR beta sequences reportedly had fewer deletions and N-nucleotide insertions.

The method was immunoSEQ multiplex PCR; TCRdb's version includes in-frame clones alone and lacks a portion of them. The record shows 15,000 to 25,000 clones for this sample, with no singletons present. Sequencing used peripheral blood mononuclear cells. These receptor sequences come from a human donor with common variable immunodeficiency.

Notes on this clone: The read ends 3 residues early relative to the CDR3; the germline J gene fills the gap. The V and J genes are TRBV30 and TRBJ2-3, with 11 bases that match TRBD1. V lost 0 bases and J lost 4; bases outside the gene matches: 9. The CDR3 has 17 residues. Germline CDR1 GTSNPN, CDR2 SVGIG (reference sequence). Here the CDR3 reads CAWSVYGQGARADTQYF. The CDR3 DNA, read in part, is TGTGCCTGGAGTGTCTATGGACAGGGGGCGCGGGCAGATACG.

The sample holds a few counts of this clone. Sequencing ends 3 residues short of the CDR3 end; the germline J gene provides the rest. The chain combines TRBV18 with TRBJ1-6; 10 bases are a match to TRBD1. The CDR3 spans 17 residues. CDR1 KGHSH and CDR2 LQKENI come from the germline V gene. V was clipped by 3 bases and J by 8 bases; unmatched bases: 10. CDR3 sequence reads: CASSPTIRDRGDSPLHF. The part of the CDR3 DNA that was read is TGTGCCAGCTCACCGACGATAAGGGACAGGGGCGATTCACCC.

For this clone: Read coverage stops 3 residues before the CDR3 terminus; the germline J gene supplies the remainder. The same CDR3 can be traced to other DNA sequences in this sample. This rearrangement joins TRBV19 to TRBJ2-5; 7 positions match TRBD1. The CDR3 contains 12 residues. From germline, CDR1 is LNHDA and CDR2 SQIVND (reference sequence). J lost 4 bases, V lost 4 bases, and 0 bases had no gene match. Here the CDR3 reads CASSRQGETQYF. CDR3 DNA (partial): TGTGCCAGTAGTAGACAGGGAGAGACC. The full variable domain, completed using reference TRBV19 and TRBJ2-5, is DGGITQSPKYLFRKEGQNVTLSCEQNLNHDAMYWYRQDPGQGLRLIYYSQIVNDFQKGDIAEGYSVSREKKESFPLTVTSAQKNPTAFYLCASSRQGETQYFGPGTRLLVL.

On this clone itself: The missing CDR3 end, 3 residues past where the read stops, is filled in from the germline J gene. J is TRBJ2-5 and V is TRBV20-1; perhaps TRBD1 as D (5 bases). The germline CDR1 and CDR2 sequences are DFQATT and SNEGSKA (reference sequence). Trimming took 7 bases from V and 0 from J, leaving 9 bases between them. The CDR3 consists of 12 residues. The CDR3 DNA, read in part, is TGCAGTGTAGGGGCGTACCAAGAGACC. The encoded protein is CSVGAYQET. The whole CDR3 sequence reads CSVGAYQETQYF.

This clone has more than one count but fewer than ten. The CDR3 end is not reached by the read, which stops 3 residues before it; the germline J gene fills it in. This chain connects TRBV7-9 to TRBJ2-3, with 9 bases that match TRBD1. This CDR3 comprises 13 residues. Germline V gene lookup returns CDR1 SEHNR and CDR2 FQNEAQ (reference sequence). V shed 9 bases and J 4 bases; nucleotides not matched to a gene: 5. CDR3 residues: CASVGQGPDTQYF. The CDR3 bases that were read are TGTGCCAGTGTAGGACAGGGGCCAGATACG.

With regard to this clone: The read falls 3 residues short of the CDR3 end, and the missing part is taken from the germline J gene. This chain connects TRBV7-2 to TRBJ2-4; D perhaps matches TRBD1 (6 bases). The length of the CDR3 is 14 residues. V was trimmed by 7 bases and J by 6 bases, leaving 16 bases between them. Germline V lookup: CDR1 SGHTA, CDR2 FQGNSA. CDR3 bases read: TGTGCCAGCACGTCTCCACAGGGTGGAAACATT. This sequence encodes CASTSPQGGNI. The entire CDR3 sequence reads CASTSPQGGNIQYF. The variable domain in full, with the rest retrieved from reference TRBV7-2 and TRBJ2-4, is GAGVSQSPSNKVTEKGKDVELRCDPISGHTALYWYRQSLGQGLEFLIYFQGNSAPDKSGLPSDRFSAERTGGSVSTLTIQRTQQEDSAVYLCASTSPQGGNIQYFGAGTRLSVL.

Remarks on this clone: The read gets to within 3 residues of the CDR3 end, and the germline J gene fills in the rest. The chain uses TRBV18 and TRBJ2-7; tentative D call: TRBD1 (5 bases). V was trimmed by 6 bases and J by 5 bases, leaving 11 bases between them. Per the germline V gene, CDR1 is KGHSH and CDR2 is LQKENI. The CDR3 spans 12 residues. CDR3 loop: CASSLRVDEQYF. The DNA read from the CDR3 is TGTGCCAGCTCCCTCAGGGTAGACGAG.

This clone was counted only a few times. The read terminates 3 residues ahead of where the CDR3 ends, so the germline J gene completes it. The chain combines TRBV30 with TRBJ2-5; D call uncertain. Germline assignment: CDR1 GTSNPN and CDR2 SVGIG (reference sequence). The V and J ends lost 7 bases and 5 bases respectively, with 14 bases between them. The CDR3 totals 12 residues. The CDR3 bases that were read are TGTGCCTCAACTCTTACCGAGGAGACC. It is translated as CASTLTEET. The entire CDR3 sequence reads CASTLTEETQYF.

Comments on this clone: The read ends 3 residues shy of where the CDR3 ends; the end is completed using the germline J gene. This chain connects TRBV19 to TRBJ2-5; maybe TRBD1 (5 bases). This CDR3 spans 18 amino acids. The V and J ends lost 3 bases and 0 bases respectively, with 20 bases between them. Per the germline V gene, CDR1 is LNHDA and CDR2 is SQIVND (reference sequence). The CDR3 bases that were read are TGTGCCAGTAGTATTGGCCGAAACAGGTTCGTCCACCAAGAGACC. Its translation is CASSIGRNRFVHQET. The full-length CDR3 reads as CASSIGRNRFVHQETQYF.

Concerning this clone itself: Coverage ceases 3 residues before the CDR3 finishes, and the germline J gene fills in the end. V gene TRBV6-2 or TRBV6-3 combines with J gene TRBJ2-2, with D unclear. Trimming stripped 6 bases from V and 2 bases from J, with 16 bases between. The CDR3 length is 16 residues. From germline, CDR1 is MNHEY and CDR2 SVGEGT. The CDR3 bases that were read are TGTGCCAGCAGCCCTGCCGGGTCCCAAAACACCGGGGAG. Translation: CASSPAGSQNTGE. The entire CDR3 reads CASSPAGSQNTGELFF.

This clone appeared a few times. With the read ending 3 residues before the CDR3 end, the germline J gene is used to fill in that end. This chain joins TRBV19 and TRBJ2-7; maybe TRBD1 (6 bases). The ends were cut back, 3 bases at V and 5 bases at J, with 14 bases in the middle. The germline gives CDR1 LNHDA, CDR2 SQIVND (reference sequence). The CDR3 extends over 14 amino acids. The CDR3 DNA, read in part, is TGTGCCAGTAGTATCCACACCGGACAGAACGAG. It specifies CASSIHTGQNE. The entire CDR3 sequence reads CASSIHTGQNEQYF.

Concerning this clone: The sequenced fragment ends 3 residues before the CDR3 boundary, so the rest is inferred from the germline J gene. The V and J genes are TRBV7-9 and TRBJ1-4; D is possibly TRBD1 (6 bases). This CDR3 has 15 residues. V lost 2 bases, J lost 4 bases, and 11 bases lay in between. Germline values: CDR1 SEHNR, CDR2 FQNEAQ (reference sequence). The CDR3 DNA, read in part, is TGTGCCAGCAGCTTAACGACAGGTATTAATGAAAAA. Translated, it gives CASSLTTGINEK. The CDR3 in full is CASSLTTGINEKLFF.

This clone appeared a few times. The sequence runs out 3 residues before the end of the CDR3; the remainder is reconstructed from the germline J gene. The chain is built from TRBV7-9 and TRBJ2-1, with 11 bases identical to TRBD2. V shed 10 bases, J shed 7 bases, and the junction held 9 bases outside the gene matches. The CDR3 runs to 14 residues. Germline lookup yields CDR1 SEHNR and CDR2 FQNEAQ (reference sequence). The DNA read from the CDR3 is TGTGCCAACAATAGCCTAGCGGGAGGTAATGAG. Residues: CANNSLAGGNE. The whole CDR3 protein reads CANNSLAGGNEQFF. Based on the CDR3 plus reference TRBV7-9 and TRBJ2-1, the full variable domain is DTGVSQNPRHKITKRGQNVTFRCDPISEHNRLYWYRQTLGQGPEFLTYFQNEAQLEKSRLLSDRFSAERPKGSFSTLEIQRTEQGDSAMYLCANNSLAGGNEQFFGPGTRLTVL.

This clone came up a few times. Read coverage stops 3 residues before the CDR3 terminus; the germline J gene supplies the remainder. The chain combines TRBV2 with TRBJ2-2; D is unclear. Germline lookup yields CDR1 SNHLY and CDR2 FYNNEI. The CDR3 loop spans 12 amino acids. V was cut by 8 bases and J by 2 bases, with 6 bases left in between. CDR3 protein: CASGRNTGELFF. The sequenced CDR3 bases are TGTGCCAGCGGCCGAAACACCGGGGAG.

This clone was detected a few times. Sequencing ends 3 residues short of the CDR3 end; the germline J gene provides the rest. This rearrangement joins TRBV7-2 to TRBJ2-2; D gene unclear. The germline V gene has CDR1 SGHTA and CDR2 FQGNSA. The CDR3 is made up of 12 amino acids. V shed 2 bases and J shed 7 bases, with 5 bases lying between them. Incomplete CDR3 DNA: TGTGCCAGCAGCTTACATGTCGGGGAG. Translating it yields CASSLHVGE. The CDR3, in full, reads CASSLHVGELFF.

This clone has just a few counts. The read halts 3 residues ahead of the CDR3 end, with the missing end drawn from the germline J gene. This chain joins TRBV7-2 and TRBJ2-5, with TRBD2 as a possible D gene (6 bases). Germline lookup yields CDR1 SGHTA and CDR2 FQGNSA. V was pared by 5 bases and J by 1 base, with 11 bases between. The CDR3 is 14 amino acids. The CDR3 here is CASSQEGRQETQYF. The covered CDR3 bases are TGTGCCAGCAGCCAGGAGGGTCGCCAAGAGACC.

This clone has a count of ten or more. Sequencing ends 3 residues short of the CDR3 end; the germline J gene provides the rest. V usage is TRBV20-1 and J usage is TRBJ1-5; 7 bases fit TRBD1. Trimming cost V 6 bases and J 2 bases; bases outside gene matches: 16. The CDR3 runs to 17 residues. Per the germline V gene, CDR1 is DFQATT and CDR2 is SNEGSKA (reference sequence). CDR3 DNA (partial): TGCAGTGCCCAAAACCCGACAGGGCTAGGGCGCAATCAGCCC. This translates into CSAQNPTGLGRNQP. From start to end, the CDR3 is CSAQNPTGLGRNQPQHF.

This clone has at least ten counts. The read stops 3 residues short of the end of the CDR3; the missing end is completed from the germline J gene. The J gene is TRBJ1-1, the V gene TRBV29-1, with D perhaps TRBD1 (6 bases). V was shortened by 7 bases and J by 4 bases, with 13 bases between the two germline ends. Germline V CDR1 and CDR2: SQVTM, ANQGSEA. The CDR3 contains 12 residues. The CDR3 loop reads CSDYRVSTEAFF. Partial CDR3 DNA: TGCAGCGATTACAGGGTGAGCACTGAA.

This clone has a handful of counts. CDR3 bases read: TGTGCCAGTAGTATAGATGGACAGAACACCGGGGAG. Protein sequence: CASSIDGQNTGE. The entire CDR3 protein reads CASSIDGQNTGELFF. The rearrangement links TRBV19 to TRBJ2-2, with TRBD1 as a possible D gene (5 bases). From the germline J gene comes the end of the CDR3, since the read stops 3 residues before it. The CDR3 consists of 15 residues. Germline values: CDR1 LNHDA, CDR2 SQIVND (reference sequence). V gave up 0 bases and J gave up 1 base, with 6 bases separating them.

This clone turned up a few times. The read ends 3 residues early relative to the CDR3; the germline J gene fills the gap. The chain combines TRBV6-2 or TRBV6-3 with TRBJ2-7; 8 bases align to TRBD2. Trimming cost V 5 bases and J 2 bases; bases outside gene matches: 2. Germline V gene data show CDR1 as MNHEY and CDR2 as SVGEGT. CDR3 length: 13 amino acids. CDR3 region: CASSRGGTYEQYF. Partial CDR3 DNA: TGTGCCAGCAGTCGGGGGGGCACCTACGAG.

The table lists this clone with a few counts. From the germline J gene comes the end of the CDR3, since the read stops 3 residues before it. The genes are TRBV19 and TRBJ2-2, with D tentatively TRBD2 (5 bases). The CDR3 extends over 15 amino acids. Trimming took off 3 bases at V and 1 base at J, with 9 bases between the two ends. The germline CDR1 and CDR2 sequences are LNHDA and SQIVND (reference sequence). The CDR3 bases that were read are TGTGCCAGTAGTATCAAGCGGTTGAACACCGGGGAG. It yields the protein CASSIKRLNTGE. The CDR3, in full, reads CASSIKRLNTGELFF.

This clone was seen only a few times. With the read ending 3 residues before the CDR3 end, the germline J gene is used to fill in that end. The chain has TRBV5-5 and TRBJ2-1, with TRBD1 as a possible D gene (5 bases). Germline V gives CDR1 SGHKS, CDR2 YYEKEE (reference sequence). The CDR3 sequence is 13 residues long. Trimming removed 0 bases at V and 8 bases at J, with 9 bases between. CDR3 amino acids: CASSLGPRDEQFF. CDR3 DNA (partial): TGTGCCAGCAGCTTGGGCCCCAGGGATGAG.

This clone was detected only a few times. The missing CDR3 end, 3 residues past where the read stops, is filled in from the germline J gene. The J gene is TRBJ2-5, the V gene TRBV6-2 or TRBV6-3, with D tentatively TRBD1 (5 bases). V lost 7 bases, J lost 1 base, and 16 bases lay in between. The germline V gene encodes CDR1 MNHEY and CDR2 SVGEGT. There are 15 residues in the CDR3. CDR3 in amino acids: CASKRTGQFQETQYF. CDR3 bases read: TGTGCCAGCAAGCGAACCGGACAATTCCAAGAGACC.

Notes on this clone: The CDR3 extends 3 residues past the end of the read, so its final part is completed from the germline J gene. The chain has TRBV20-1 and TRBJ2-7; 7 positions agree with TRBD1. The CDR3 has 15 residues. V was clipped by 8 bases and J by 3 bases; unmatched bases: 16. Germline assignment: CDR1 DFQATT and CDR2 SNEGSKA (reference sequence). The sequenced part of the CDR3 DNA is TGCAGTCCATCTTCGAACAGGGGTACCCACTACGAG. Translated: CSPSSNRGTHYE. The whole CDR3 protein is CSPSSNRGTHYEQYF.

The table lists this clone with a few counts. The observed sequence ends 3 residues before the CDR3 terminus, with the missing tail filled in from the germline J gene. The chain links TRBV7-6 to TRBJ2-5, with a tentative D call TRBD2 (6 bases). Germline V CDR1 and CDR2: SGHVS, FNYEAQ. V gave up 2 bases and J gave up 4 bases, with 14 bases separating them. This CDR3 spans 15 amino acids. The sequenced CDR3 bases are TGTGCCAGCAGCTTATCGGGGGTTGCGGGAGAGACC. Translated, it gives CASSLSGVAGET. The entire CDR3 reads CASSLSGVAGETQYF.

This clone occurred a few times. The read falls 3 residues short of the CDR3 end, and the missing part is taken from the germline J gene. The genes are TRBV19 and TRBJ1-5; 7 positions agree with TRBD1. Germline CDR1 is LNHDA and CDR2 is SQIVND (reference sequence). Losses at the gene ends were 5 bases for V and 6 bases for J; bases not matched to a gene: 4. The CDR3 is 13 amino acids. The sequenced part of the CDR3 DNA is TGTGCCAGTAGTCCGCAGGGGGGTCAGCCC. This translates into CASSPQGGQP. The whole CDR3 protein reads CASSPQGGQPQHF. The full variable domain, in which reference TRBV19 and TRBJ1-5 provide the parts outside the CDR3, is DGGITQSPKYLFRKEGQNVTLSCEQNLNHDAMYWYRQDPGQGLRLIYYSQIVNDFQKGDIAEGYSVSREKKESFPLTVTSAQKNPTAFYLCASSPQGGQPQHFGDGTRLSIL.

Of note for this clone: The read falls 3 residues short of the CDR3 end, and the missing part is taken from the germline J gene. The chain joins TRBV18 to TRBJ2-1; 7 nucleotides align to TRBD2. Germline V gene sequence: CDR1 KGHSH, CDR2 LQKENI. After removal of 3 bases from V and 7 bases from J, the junction contained 15 bases not matched to a gene. The CDR3 covers 17 residues. CDR3 region: CASSPVPGGSPLNEQFF. CDR3 DNA (partial): TGTGCCAGCTCACCTGTCCCTGGCGGGAGCCCTTTGAATGAG. Combining the CDR3 with reference TRBV18 and TRBJ2-1 gives the whole variable domain NAGVMQNPRHLVRRRGQEARLRCSPMKGHSHVYWYRQLPEEGLKFMVYLQKENIIDESGMPKERFSAEFPKEGPSILRIQQVVRGDSAAYFCASSPVPGGSPLNEQFFGPGTRLTVL.

This clone turned up a few times. The CDR3 spells CASSDPGTSYRNEQFF. The covered CDR3 bases are TGTGCCAGCAGTGACCCAGGGACTAGCTATCGAAATGAG. The chain is built from TRBV2 and TRBJ2-1; the match to TRBD2 covers 9 bases. The read stops 3 residues short of the end of the CDR3; the missing end is completed from the germline J gene. Trimming at V came to 3 bases and at J to 7 bases, leaving 10 bases not matched to a gene. The CDR3 spans 16 residues. Germline CDR1 SNHLY, CDR2 FYNNEI.